This T cell receptor (beta chain) was captured by sequencing in a study of Ad26.COV2.S vaccination and SARS-CoV-2 variants (dated by TCRdb to the early 2020s). Turning to the overall study: Donors in the vaccine arm were drawn from COV1001, a phase I-IIa trial of Ad26.COV2.S in healthy adults that was multicentre, randomized, double-blind and placebo-controlled. Dosing of Ad26.COV2.S was intramuscular, at either 5x10^10 or 1x10^11 viral particles, delivered as one shot or as two shots spaced 56 days apart. The TCR-sequenced set comprised around 30 samples: some 20 Ad26.COV2.S vaccine recipients, 5 placebo recipients and 8 SARS-CoV-2 convalescent individuals. Investigators did not know the trial group allocation while performing experiments and assessing outcomes. The specificity and breadth of SARS-CoV-2-reactive T cell receptors after Ad26.COV2.S vaccination were assessed by TCRbeta repertoire sequencing. Trial participants were randomized into five groups of five: low-dose or high-dose Ad26.COV2.S given once or twice, or placebo on both occasions. Study-wide findings and limitations: Comparable non-spike TCR breadth was observed between vaccine and placebo recipients, consistent with only spike being contained in the vaccine. After vaccination, spike-specific CD8+ and CD4+ T cell responses were reported to show substantial breadth. It was noted by the authors that total T cell responses may have been underestimated by the TCR breadth and depth analyses. The study lacked the statistical power to compare responses across vaccine doses or regimens. Ad26.COV2.S recipients had higher spike-specific TCR breadth than placebo recipients (P = 0.0014).

TCRbeta CDR3 regions were sequenced with the immunoSEQ Assay. After extraction, genomic DNA underwent amplification by bias-controlled multiplex PCR, followed by high-throughput sequencing. The published analysis was carried out like this. To quantify the absolute abundance of every unique TCRbeta CDR3 region, sequences were collapsed and filtered. T cell fraction was estimated by normalization of TCRbeta template counts to usable DNA, with usable DNA being measured through amplification of reference genes present in all nucleated cells. Repertoire TCRs were annotated as SARS-CoV-2-specific when V gene, CDR3 amino acid sequence and J gene were exactly matched to a known reactive TCR set. The reference SARS-CoV-2 TCR set was obtained from MIRA and was filtered for enrichment in COVID-19-positive ImmuneCODE repertoires, whereby public or cross-reactive TCRs were removed. Using the MIRA antigens, annotated TCRs were further analysed by specific ORF or by position within an ORF. Depth was the summed frequency of annotated unique rearrangements, while breadth was defined as annotated unique rearrangements over total unique productive rearrangements. Group comparisons of TCR breadth used two-sided Wilcoxon rank-sum tests. TCRdb provides this immuneACCESS table in a form limited to in-frame rearrangements. Some clones are lacking; in checked studies, under half of them reflect an unresolved V gene, and why the rest are absent is not known. V and J calls and clone size are copied from that table; D and trimming were computed from the DNA. Recorded for this sample are roughly 680,000 clones; approximately 88% of them occurred a single time. About 1.5% of the sample comes from the top ten.

Relative to germline, V is missing 3 bases and J is missing 5 bases, with 6 bases of the junction outside any gene match. The CDR3, from cysteine to phenylalanine, totals 14 residues. The entry retains the CDR3 DNA only, 42 bases that are in frame from base 1. CDR1 SGHAT and CDR2 FQNNGV are derived from the germline V gene. Read against the paper, the sample's treatment or condition label means: roughly 20 received Ad26.COV2.S at low or high dose, single or two shots; 5 received placebo; per-sample allocation not given. Repertoires of vaccine and placebo recipients were sequenced from samples taken on day 63 after the first injection. Cohort 1b enrolled about two dozen adults aged 18-55 years at a single site in Boston, USA, between 29 July and 7 August 2020. Ad26.COV2.S was a replication-incompetent adenovirus type 26 vector that expressed a prefusion-stabilized SARS-CoV-2 spike protein derived from the original Wuhan strain.

Remarks on this clone: Its cognate antigen has yet to be identified. Base qualities are not provided; no much larger clone lies one nucleotide away.

The input for sequencing was peripheral blood, taken in a trial of Ad26.COV2.S vaccine versus placebo. The chain was built from TRBV11-2 and TRBJ2-7; 8 bases in between match TRBD2. The TCR comes from a person aged 18-60 years who received the Ad26.COV2.S COVID-19 vaccine or a placebo. CDR3 protein: CASSFRTSFNEQYF. The base sequence is TGTGCCAGCAGCTTTCGGACTAGCTTTAACGAGCAGTACTTC. Outside the CDR3, residues come from the reference TRBV11-2 and TRBJ2-7 proteins, so the full variable domain is: EAGVAQSPRYKIIEKRQSVAFWCNPISGHATLYWYQQILGQGPKLLIQFQNNGVVDDSQLPKDRFSAERLKGVDSTLKIQPAKLEDSAVYLCASSFRTSFNEQYFGPGTRLTVT.